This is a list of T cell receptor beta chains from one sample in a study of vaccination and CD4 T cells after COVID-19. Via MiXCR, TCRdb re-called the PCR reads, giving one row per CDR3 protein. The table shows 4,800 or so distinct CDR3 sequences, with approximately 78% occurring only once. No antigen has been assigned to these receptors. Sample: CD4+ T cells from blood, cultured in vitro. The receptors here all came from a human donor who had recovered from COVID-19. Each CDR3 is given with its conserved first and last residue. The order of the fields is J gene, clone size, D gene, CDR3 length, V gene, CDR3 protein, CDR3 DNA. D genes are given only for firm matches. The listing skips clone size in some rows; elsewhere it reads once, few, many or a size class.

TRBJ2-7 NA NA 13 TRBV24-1 CATSDFGTYEQYF TGTGCCACCAGTGATTTCGGAACCTACGAGCAGTACTTC
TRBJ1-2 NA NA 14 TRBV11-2 CASSLNRANYGYTF TGTGCCAGCAGCTTAAACAGAGCTAACTATGGCTACACCTTC
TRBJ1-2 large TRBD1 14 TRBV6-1 CASGPGQGAGGYTF TGTGCCAGCGGACCGGGACAGGGGGCTGGGGGCTACACCTTC
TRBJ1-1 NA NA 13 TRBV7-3 CASSWSMNTEAFF TGTGCCAGCAGTTGGAGCATGAACACTGAAGCTTTCTTT
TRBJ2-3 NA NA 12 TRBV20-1 CSAGESTDTQYF TGCAGTGCTGGGGAGAGCACAGATACGCAGTATTTT
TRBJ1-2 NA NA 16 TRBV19 CASSMSGTVLHYGYTF TGTGCCAGTAGTATGTCCGGGACCGTTTTACACTATGGCTACACCTTC
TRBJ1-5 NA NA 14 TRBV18 CASSTQGGNQPQHF TGTGCCAGCTCAACCCAGGGTGGCAATCAGCCCCAGCATTTT
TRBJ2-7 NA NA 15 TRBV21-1 CASSKVNLEGGEQYF TGTGCCAGCAGCAAAGTAAATCTAGAGGGTGGCGAGCAGTACTTC
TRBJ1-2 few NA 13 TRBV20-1 CSPTSGGAHGYTF TGCAGTCCGACATCGGGGGGTGCCCATGGCTACACCTTC
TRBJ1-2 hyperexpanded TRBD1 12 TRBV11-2 CASSHRDSSYTF TGTGCCAGCAGCCACCGGGACAGTAGCTACACCTTC
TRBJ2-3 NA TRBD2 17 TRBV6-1 CASIPLLGGGGTDTQYF TGTGCCAGCATCCCCCTCCTTGGCGGGGGGGGCACAGATACGCAGTATTTT
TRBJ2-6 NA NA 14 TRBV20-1 CSAGSVSGANVLTF TGCAGTGCAGGCAGTGTCTCTGGGGCCAACGTCCTGACTTTC
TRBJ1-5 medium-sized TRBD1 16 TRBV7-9 CASSRDRGVGNQPQHF TGTGCCAGCAGCCGGGACAGGGGGGTTGGCAATCAGCCCCAGCATTTT
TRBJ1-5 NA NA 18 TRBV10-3 CAISERAADLRGNQPQHF TGTGCCATCAGTGAGAGGGCCGCCGACCTGAGGGGCAATCAGCCCCAGCATTTT
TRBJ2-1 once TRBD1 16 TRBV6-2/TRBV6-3 CASSYRPGQGKDEQFF TGTGCCAGCAGTTACCGGCCGGGACAGGGAAAGGATGAGCAGTTCTTC
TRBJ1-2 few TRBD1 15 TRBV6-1 CASSEQGQVSYGYTF TGTGCCAGCAGCGAACAGGGGCAGGTTAGCTATGGCTACACCTTC
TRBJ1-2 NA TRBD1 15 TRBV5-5 CASSARTGGLDGYTF TGTGCCAGCAGCGCCAGGACAGGGGGCTTGGATGGCTACACCTTC
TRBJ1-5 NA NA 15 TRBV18 CASSPPRPPNQPQHF TGTGCCAGCTCACCACCGAGACCGCCGAATCAGCCCCAGCATTTT
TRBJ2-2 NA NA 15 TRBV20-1 CSANNRENSDRELFF TGCAGTGCTAACAACAGGGAAAATTCGGACCGGGAGCTGTTTTTT
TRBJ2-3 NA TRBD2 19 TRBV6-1 CASSRTSGGASVGTDTQYF TGTGCCAGCAGTCGGACTAGCGGGGGGGCGTCAGTGGGCACAGATACGCAGTATTTT
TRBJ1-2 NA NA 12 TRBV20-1 CSAPWAGYGYTF TGCAGTGCCCCCTGGGCGGGCTATGGCTACACCTTC
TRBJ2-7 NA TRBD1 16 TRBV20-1 CSARGGGTGGSYEQYF TGCAGTGCTAGAGGGGGCGGGACAGGGGGTTCCTACGAGCAGTACTTC
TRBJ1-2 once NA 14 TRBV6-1 CASRSHRVLWGYTF TGTGCCAGCAGATCCCACAGGGTTTTATGGGGCTACACCTTC
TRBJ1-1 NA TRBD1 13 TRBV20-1 CSASRGRGTEAFF TGCAGTGCTAGCAGGGGGCGGGGGACTGAAGCTTTCTTT
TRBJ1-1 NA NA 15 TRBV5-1 CASSHDPTRGTEAFF TGCGCCAGCAGCCACGACCCCACGCGGGGGACTGAAGCTTTCTTT
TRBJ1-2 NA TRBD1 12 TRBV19 CASSGTGKGYTF TGTGCCAGTAGTGGGACAGGGAAAGGCTACACCTTC
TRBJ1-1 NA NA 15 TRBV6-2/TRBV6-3 CASSPGGGLDTEAFF TGTGCCAGCAGTCCCGGGGGGGGGCTAGACACTGAAGCTTTCTTT
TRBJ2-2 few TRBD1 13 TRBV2 CASGTGVVGELFF TGTGCCAGCGGCACAGGGGTCGTCGGGGAGCTGTTTTTT
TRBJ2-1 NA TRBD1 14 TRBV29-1 CSVIRTGGNNEQFF TGCAGCGTGATCCGGACAGGGGGTAACAATGAGCAGTTCTTC
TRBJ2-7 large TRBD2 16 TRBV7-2 CASSLGLAGSSYEQYF TGTGCCAGCAGCTTAGGACTAGCGGGGAGCTCCTACGAGCAGTACTTC
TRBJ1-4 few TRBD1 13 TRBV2 CASMETGNEKLFF TGTGCCAGCATGGAGACAGGGAATGAAAAACTGTTTTTT
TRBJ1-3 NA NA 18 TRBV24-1 CATNLRGIQAFSGNTIYF TGTGCCACCAACTTGAGGGGTATACAGGCCTTCTCTGGAAACACCATATATTTT
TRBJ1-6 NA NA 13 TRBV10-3 CAILAGQDSPLHF TGTGCCATCTTAGCAGGCCAGGATTCACCCCTCCACTTT
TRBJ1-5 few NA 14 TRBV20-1 CSAIQGNSNQPQHF TGCAGTGCTATTCAGGGCAATAGCAATCAGCCCCAGCATTTT
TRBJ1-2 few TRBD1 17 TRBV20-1 CSARDLNRGGETYGYTF TGCAGTGCTAGAGATCTTAATAGAGGGGGCGAGACCTATGGCTACACCTTC
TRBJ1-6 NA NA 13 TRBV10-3 CAISGQGNSPLHF TGTGCCATCAGTGGCCAGGGAAATTCACCCCTCCACTTT
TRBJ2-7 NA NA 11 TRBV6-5 CASSYSGEQYF TGTGCCAGCAGTTACTCAGGGGAGCAGTACTTC